These 18 T cell receptor beta chains were all obtained from the same sample, sequenced in a study of CD8 T cells in ankylosing spondylitis. Each CDR3 protein is one row after TCRdb ran MiXCR on the 5' RACE reads. Among some 200,000 distinct CDR3 sequences, around a sixth were seen once, and the ten largest hold 3.5% to 5%. Sequencing was carried out using blood, either unsorted or a sorted T cell fraction (not recorded which). The receptors derive from a male donor aged 5 to 29 with ankylosing spondylitis or in good health (not recorded which).

This clonotype was seen at least ten times. This chain links TRBV29-1 with TRBJ2-3; D might be TRBD1 (6 bases). V was clipped by 6 bases and J by 3 bases, with 13 bases between them. The CDR3 is made up of 13 amino acids. CDR1 SQVTM and CDR2 ANQGSEA come from the germline V gene. CDR3 DNA sequence: TGCAGCGTAGGGACAAAGCTTACAGATACGCAGTATTTT. Its translation: CSVGTKLTDTQYF.

This clonotype has at least ten counts. J is TRBJ1-6 and V is TRBV11-2; the match to TRBD1 covers 7 bases. This CDR3 has 14 amino acids. The V gene end was trimmed by 3 bases and the J gene end by 7 bases; junction bases not matched to a gene: 3. Germline values: CDR1 SGHAT, CDR2 FQNNGV. This CDR3 is CASSFAGGNSPLHF. The CDR3, as DNA: TGTGCCAGCAGCTTTGCAGGGGGGAATTCACCCCTCCACTTT.

This clonotype showed up many times. The chain has TRBV30 and TRBJ2-5; 9 bases align to TRBD2. The germline gives CDR1 GTSNPN, CDR2 SVGIG (reference sequence). With V trimmed by 6 bases and J by 4 bases, 9 bases remained unmatched. This CDR3 has 14 residues. The CDR3 spells CACHAQTSGETQYF. The CDR3 nucleotides are TGTGCCTGCCATGCCCAGACTAGCGGAGAGACCCAGTACTTC. Supplemented by reference TRBV30 and TRBJ2-5, the full variable domain reads SQTIHQWPATLVQPVGSPLSLECTVEGTSNPNLYWYRQAAGRGLQLLFYSVGIGQISSEVPQNLSASRPQDRQFILSSKKLLLSDSGFYLCACHAQTSGETQYFGPGTRLLVL.

This clonotype was counted ten times or more. The chain couples TRBV20-1 to TRBJ1-2, with 7 bases that match TRBD1. The germline gives CDR1 DFQATT, CDR2 SNEGSKA (reference sequence). Trimming at V came to 4 bases and at J to 0 bases, leaving 5 bases not matched to a gene. This CDR3 is 14 amino acids long. Here the CDR3 reads CSAMGQRANYGYTF. The CDR3 DNA reads TGCAGTGCTATGGGACAGCGAGCTAACTATGGCTACACCTTC.

This clonotype was seen at least ten times. The CDR3 loop is CASSFRDSSYNEQFF. CDR3 sequence (DNA): TGTGCCAGCAGCTTCCGGGACAGCTCCTACAATGAGCAGTTCTTC. The chain uses TRBV5-5 and TRBJ2-1; 7 nucleotides agree with TRBD1. This CDR3 has 15 residues. Germline assignment: CDR1 SGHKS and CDR2 YYEKEE (reference sequence). Trimming removed 2 bases from V and 0 bases from J; junction bases left unmatched: 2.

The chain links TRBV7-8 to TRBJ2-1, with unresolved D. V lost 5 bases and J lost 1, with 12 bases in between. The CDR3 totals 15 residues. From germline, CDR1 is SGHVS and CDR2 FQNEAQ. CDR3 amino acids: CASSPRRTSYNEQFF. CDR3 in DNA: TGTGCCAGCAGCCCCCGGCGCACGTCCTACAATGAGCAGTTCTTC.

This clonotype was counted at least ten times. The V and J genes are TRBV5-1 and TRBJ2-1, with 11 nucleotides matching TRBD2. The CDR3 loop spans 17 amino acids. The germline V gene encodes CDR1 SGHRS and CDR2 YFSETQ. Trimming removed 3 bases from V and 7 bases from J; junction bases left unmatched: 12. The CDR3 sequence: CASSSLWASGRSNEQFF. The CDR3, as DNA: TGCGCCAGCAGCTCCCTTTGGGCTAGCGGGAGGTCGAATGAGCAGTTCTTC.

This clonotype was seen many times. The rearrangement joins TRBV15 to TRBJ1-2; D perhaps matches TRBD1 (5 bases). CDR1 is LNHNV and CDR2 is YYDKDF in the germline V gene (reference sequence). The V end lost 3 bases, the J end lost 10 bases, and 21 bases lay between the germline ends. The CDR3 loop spans 15 amino acids. CDR3 protein: CATSSRAGRSAAYTF. DNA for the CDR3: TGTGCCACCAGCAGCAGGGCGGGTCGTAGTGCTGCCTACACCTTC.

The V gene is TRBV9, the J gene TRBJ2-7; 7 nucleotides line up with TRBD2. This CDR3 has 16 amino acids. CDR1 and CDR2 from the germline V gene are SGDLS and YYNGEE. The ends lost 4 bases at V and 2 bases at J; junction bases unmatched: 12. In nucleotides, the CDR3 is TGTGCCAGCAGCACCAAGCGGGACCAACCTGCCTACGAGCAGTACTTC. Translating gives CASSTKRDQPAYEQYF.

The table lists this clonotype with many counts. The chain employs TRBV18 and TRBJ2-1, with D maybe TRBD2 (5 bases). The length of the CDR3 is 15 residues. Trimming took 2 bases from V and 4 from J, leaving 12 bases between them. Germline V gene sequence: CDR1 KGHSH, CDR2 LQKENI. The DNA for the CDR3 is TGTGCCAGCTCACCATTTCCAGCGGAATACAATGAGCAGTTCTTC. It yields the protein CASSPFPAEYNEQFF.

This clonotype was recorded many times. The chain joins TRBV5-1 to TRBJ2-1; 11 bases are a match to TRBD2. This CDR3 spans 16 amino acids. V was pared by 4 bases and J by 10 bases, with 13 bases of the junction left unmatched. The germline V gene encodes CDR1 SGHRS and CDR2 YFSETQ. The CDR3 nucleotides are TGCGCCAGCAGCCCGGTAGCGGGAGGGACCGGGGGGGAGCAGTTCTTC. Encoded protein: CASSPVAGGTGGEQFF.

This clonotype was seen many times. This sequence joins TRBV30 and TRBJ2-1, with 9 positions matching TRBD2. Trimming took 8 bases from V and 8 from J; bases not matched to a gene: 10. The CDR3 contains 13 residues. Germline V lookup: CDR1 GTSNPN, CDR2 SVGIG (reference sequence). The CDR3 loop is CAGEAGGADEQFF. The CDR3 bases are TGTGCCGGTGAAGCGGGAGGCGCCGATGAGCAGTTCTTC.

The V and J genes are TRBV5-6 and TRBJ2-5; D possibly corresponds to TRBD1 (6 bases). V dropped 0 bases and J dropped 4 bases, with 16 bases sitting between them. The CDR3 sequence is 16 residues long. Germline V lookup: CDR1 SGHDT, CDR2 YYEEEE. In DNA, the CDR3 is TGTGCCAGCAGCTTGGACAGGGTGTTCATTGGAGAGACCCAGTACTTC. Translation gives CASSLDRVFIGETQYF.

This clonotype has a count of ten or more. The V gene is TRBV19, the J gene TRBJ2-2; weak D call: TRBD2 (6 bases). Germline CDR1 is LNHDA and CDR2 is SQIVND (reference sequence). V lost 6 bases and J lost 2, with 16 bases in between. CDR3 length: 16 amino acids. The CDR3 reads CASRPRPGTNTGELFF. The CDR3 nucleotides read TGTGCCAGTAGACCCCGGCCGGGGACTAACACCGGGGAGCTGTTTTTT.

In its sample, this clonotype was seen a few times. The CDR3 DNA reads as TGTGCCAGCAGCTCCCGGGAGCAGTACTTC. Translation: CASSSREQYF. The V call is TRBV12-3 or TRBV12-4, the J call TRBJ2-7; D unresolved. The CDR3 runs 10 residues. Trimming removed 6 bases at V and 7 bases at J, with 7 bases between.

The V gene is TRBV5-1, the J gene TRBJ2-1, with a weak D call TRBD2 (7 bases). The ends were cut back, 4 bases at V and 8 bases at J, with 25 bases in the middle. In germline, CDR1 is SGHRS, CDR2 YFSETQ. The CDR3 sequence is 17 residues long. The CDR3 bases are TGCGCCAGCAGCGCCGGACAGCCTAGCGGTGGGGTCCATGAGCAGTTCTTC. Translation gives CASSAGQPSGGVHEQFF.

This clonotype was picked up many times. The chain combines TRBV7-2 with TRBJ2-3; TRBD2 agrees at 7 bases. The CDR3 spans 16 residues. Germline assignment: CDR1 SGHTA and CDR2 FQGNSA. Trimming cost V 2 bases and J 5 bases; bases outside gene matches: 10. CDR3 bases: TGTGCCAGCAGCTTATCGGCGGGAGTTGCCGTAGATACGCAGTATTTT. Encoded protein: CASSLSAGVAVDTQYF. The full variable domain, rest sourced from reference TRBV7-2 and TRBJ2-3, is GAGVSQSPSNKVTEKGKDVELRCDPISGHTALYWYRQSLGQGLEFLIYFQGNSAPDKSGLPSDRFSAERTGGSVSTLTIQRTQQEDSAVYLCASSLSAGVAVDTQYFGPGTRLTVL.

The chain couples TRBV20-1 to TRBJ2-7, with TRBD2 identical over 12 bases. CDR1 is DFQATT, CDR2 SNEGSKA, per germline (reference sequence). The CDR3 is 14 amino acids. Germline trimming cut 6 bases from V and 5 bases from J; bases unmatched to any gene: 8. CDR3 protein: CSAAPPSGRDEQYF. In DNA, the CDR3 is TGCAGTGCCGCCCCTCCTAGCGGGAGGGACGAGCAGTACTTC.